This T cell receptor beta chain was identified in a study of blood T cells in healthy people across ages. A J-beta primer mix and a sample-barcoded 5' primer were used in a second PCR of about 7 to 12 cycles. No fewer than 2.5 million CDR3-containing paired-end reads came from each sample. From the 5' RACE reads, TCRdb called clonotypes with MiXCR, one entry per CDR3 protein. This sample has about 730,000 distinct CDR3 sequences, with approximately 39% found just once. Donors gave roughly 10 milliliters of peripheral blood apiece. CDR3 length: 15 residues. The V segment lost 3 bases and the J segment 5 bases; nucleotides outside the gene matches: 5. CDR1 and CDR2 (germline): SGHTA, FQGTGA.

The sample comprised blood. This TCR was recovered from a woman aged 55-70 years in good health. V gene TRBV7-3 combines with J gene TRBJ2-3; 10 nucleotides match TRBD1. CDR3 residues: CASSLLGTGVDTQYF. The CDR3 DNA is TGTGCCAGCAGCTTGTTAGGGACAGGGGTAGATACGCAGTATTTT.